The entry below gives a single T cell receptor (beta chain) sequence along with its context. Germline CDR1 reads MDHEN; CDR2 reads SYDVKM. The CDR3 loop spans 16 amino acids. With 6 bases removed from V and 4 bases from J, the gap between germline ends came to 20 bases. This sample was taken from a study of blood T cell repertoires in COVID-19. The method was immunoSEQ multiplex PCR; TCRdb's version includes in-frame clones alone and lacks a portion of them. The repertoire holds more than 95,000 clones, with 65% to 90% as singletons. Sequenced sample: peripheral blood. The source is a man of 80 years or more with active or convalescent COVID-19. The V call is TRBV28, the J call TRBJ2-3, with TRBD1 as a possible D gene (5 bases). The CDR3 here is CASSHGAHPWADTQYF. CDR3 DNA sequence: TGTGCCAGCAGCCATGGGGCACACCCATGGGCAGATACGCAGTATTTT.